The sequence of this TCR beta chain was determined in a study of breast tumors, draining lymph nodes, adjacent tissues. Findings of the study overall: Findings are consistent with lymph node origin and intratumoral expansion of most tumor T cells. Tumor T cell lymph node origin was a supported hypothesis, not proven. Tumors had less TCR diversity than lymph nodes, more than nontumor tissue.

This CDR3 is 15 amino acids long. The V gene's germline CDR1 is SGHAT and CDR2 FQNNGV. Axillary draining lymph nodes of breast cancer patients supplied the node samples. TCRdb ran MiXCR on the multiplex PCR reads and lists one entry per CDR3 protein. The table includes about 230,000 distinct CDR3 sequences, 32% detected once. As to this clonotype: Its antigen is as yet unknown. Mismatch with germline at one junction end may stem from a read error.

V is TRBV11-2 and J is TRBJ1-2; D is unresolved. The sample was axillary lymph node tissue. The sequence was obtained from a female donor with breast cancer. Some clones in this sample may be carry-over from other donors' samples. The CDR3: CANSPSTGPNYGYTF. CDR3 DNA sequence: TGTGCCAACAGCCCGTCGACGGGCCCTAACTATGGCTACACCTTC.